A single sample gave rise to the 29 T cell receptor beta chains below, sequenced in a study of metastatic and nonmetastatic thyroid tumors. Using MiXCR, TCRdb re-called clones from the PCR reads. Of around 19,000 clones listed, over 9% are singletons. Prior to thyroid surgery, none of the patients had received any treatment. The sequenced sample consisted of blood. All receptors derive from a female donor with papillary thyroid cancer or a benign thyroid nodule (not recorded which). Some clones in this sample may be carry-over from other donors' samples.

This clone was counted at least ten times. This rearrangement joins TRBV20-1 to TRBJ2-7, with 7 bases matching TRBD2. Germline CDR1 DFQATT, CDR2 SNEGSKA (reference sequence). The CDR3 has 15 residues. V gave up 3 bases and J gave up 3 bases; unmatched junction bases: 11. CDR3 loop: CSASPAGLEFYEQYF. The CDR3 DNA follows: TGCAGTGCTAGCCCAGCCGGACTAGAATTCTACGAGCAGTACTTC.

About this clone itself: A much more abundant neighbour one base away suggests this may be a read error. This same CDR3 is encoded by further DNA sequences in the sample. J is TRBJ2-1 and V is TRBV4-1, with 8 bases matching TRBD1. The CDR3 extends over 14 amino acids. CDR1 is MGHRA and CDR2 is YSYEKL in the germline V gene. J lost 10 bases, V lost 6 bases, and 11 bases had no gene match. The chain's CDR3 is CASSARTGRNEQFF. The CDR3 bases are TGCGCCAGCAGTGCTAGGACAGGGAGGAACGAGCAGTTCTTC.

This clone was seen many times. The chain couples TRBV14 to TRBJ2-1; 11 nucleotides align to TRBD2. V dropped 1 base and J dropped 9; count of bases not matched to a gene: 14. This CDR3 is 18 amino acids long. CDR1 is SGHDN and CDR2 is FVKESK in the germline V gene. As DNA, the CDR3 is TGTGCCAGCAGCCAAGCCCACTTAGCGGGAGGGCCGAAGGGTGAGCAGTTCTTC. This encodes CASSQAHLAGGPKGEQFF.

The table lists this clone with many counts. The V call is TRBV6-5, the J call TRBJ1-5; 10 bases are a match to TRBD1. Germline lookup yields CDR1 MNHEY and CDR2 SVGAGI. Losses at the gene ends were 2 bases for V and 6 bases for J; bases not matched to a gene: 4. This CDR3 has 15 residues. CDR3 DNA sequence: TGTGCCAGCAGTTACAGGACAGGGGGAGTTCAGCCCCAGCATTTT. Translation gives CASSYRTGGVQPQHF.

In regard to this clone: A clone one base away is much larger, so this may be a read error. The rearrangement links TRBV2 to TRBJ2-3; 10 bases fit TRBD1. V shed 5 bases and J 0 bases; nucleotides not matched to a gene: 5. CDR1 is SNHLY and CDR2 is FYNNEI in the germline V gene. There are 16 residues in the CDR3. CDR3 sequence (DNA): TGTGCCAGCAGTACCTCGGACAGGGGGAGCACAGATACGCAGTATTTT. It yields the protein CASSTSDRGSTDTQYF. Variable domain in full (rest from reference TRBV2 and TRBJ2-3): EPEVTQTPSHQVTQMGQEVILRCVPISNHLYFYWYRQILGQKVEFLVSFYNNEISEKSEIFDDQFSVERPDGSNFTLKIRSTKLEDSAMYFCASSTSDRGSTDTQYFGPGTRLTVL.

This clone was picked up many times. CDR3 sequence (DNA): TGTGCCAGCAGCCTACTAGCAAACTACGAGCAGTACTTC. This encodes CASSLLANYEQYF. The chain uses TRBV12-3 or TRBV12-4 and TRBJ2-7; the D gene is possibly TRBD2 (6 bases). V shed 6 bases and J shed 3 bases, with 12 bases lying between them. The length of the CDR3 is 13 residues.

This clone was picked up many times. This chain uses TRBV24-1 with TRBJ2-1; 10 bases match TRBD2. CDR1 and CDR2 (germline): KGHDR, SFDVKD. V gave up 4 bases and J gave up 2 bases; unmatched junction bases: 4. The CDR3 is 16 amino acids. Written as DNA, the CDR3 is TGTGCCACCAGTGACTCTAGCGGGAGAACCTACAATGAGCAGTTCTTC. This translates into CATSDSSGRTYNEQFF.

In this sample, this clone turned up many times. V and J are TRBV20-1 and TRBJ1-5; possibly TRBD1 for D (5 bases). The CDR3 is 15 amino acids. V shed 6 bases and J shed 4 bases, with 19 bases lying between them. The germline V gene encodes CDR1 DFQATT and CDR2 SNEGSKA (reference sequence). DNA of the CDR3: TGCAGTGCCTACTCGGCCAGGGAAATTAATCAGCCCCAGCATTTT. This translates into CSAYSAREINQPQHF.

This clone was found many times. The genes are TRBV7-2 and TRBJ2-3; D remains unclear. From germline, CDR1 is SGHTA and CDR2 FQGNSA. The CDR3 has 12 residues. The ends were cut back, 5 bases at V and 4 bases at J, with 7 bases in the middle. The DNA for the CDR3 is TGTGCCAGCAGCAAATCCGCAGATACGCAGTATTTT. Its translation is CASSKSADTQYF.

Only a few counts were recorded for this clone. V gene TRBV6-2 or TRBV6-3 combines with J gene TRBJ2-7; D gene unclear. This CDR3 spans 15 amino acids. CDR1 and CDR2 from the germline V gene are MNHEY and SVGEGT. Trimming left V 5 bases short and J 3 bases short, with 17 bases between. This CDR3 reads CASSTQDARLYEQYF. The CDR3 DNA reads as TGTGCCAGCAGTACGCAAGATGCCCGCCTCTACGAGCAGTACTTC.

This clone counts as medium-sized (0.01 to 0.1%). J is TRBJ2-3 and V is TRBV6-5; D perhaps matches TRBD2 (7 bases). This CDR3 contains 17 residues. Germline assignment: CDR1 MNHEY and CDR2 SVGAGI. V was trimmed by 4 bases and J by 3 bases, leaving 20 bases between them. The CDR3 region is CASSFFRGGFFTDTQYF. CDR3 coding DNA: TGTGCCAGCAGTTTTTTTAGGGGGGGATTTTTTACAGATACGCAGTATTTT.

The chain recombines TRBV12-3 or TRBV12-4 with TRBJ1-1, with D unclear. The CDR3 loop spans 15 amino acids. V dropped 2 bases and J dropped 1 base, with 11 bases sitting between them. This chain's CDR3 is CASSLRFLANTEAFF. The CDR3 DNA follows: TGTGCCAGCAGTTTACGATTTTTGGCGAACACTGAAGCTTTCTTT.

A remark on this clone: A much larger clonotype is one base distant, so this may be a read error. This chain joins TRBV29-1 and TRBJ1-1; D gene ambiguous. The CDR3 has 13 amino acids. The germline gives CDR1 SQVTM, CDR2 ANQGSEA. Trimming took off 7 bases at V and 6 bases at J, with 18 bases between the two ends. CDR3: CSGRWWGTSEAFF. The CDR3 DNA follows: TGCAGCGGCCGTTGGTGGGGAACGTCTGAAGCTTTCTTT.

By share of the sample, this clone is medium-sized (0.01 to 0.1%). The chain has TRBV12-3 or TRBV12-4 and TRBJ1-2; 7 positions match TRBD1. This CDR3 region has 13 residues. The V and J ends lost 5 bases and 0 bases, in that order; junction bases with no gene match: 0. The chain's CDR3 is CASSGTANYGYTF. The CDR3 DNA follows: TGTGCCAGCAGTGGGACAGCTAACTATGGCTACACCTTC.

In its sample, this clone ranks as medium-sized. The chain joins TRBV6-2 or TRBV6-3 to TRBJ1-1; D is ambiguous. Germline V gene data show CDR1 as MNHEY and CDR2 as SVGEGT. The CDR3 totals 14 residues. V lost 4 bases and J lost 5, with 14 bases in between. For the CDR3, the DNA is TGTGCCAGCAGTTTCAACCCGGAAGGGACTGAAGCTTTCTTT. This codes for CASSFNPEGTEAFF.

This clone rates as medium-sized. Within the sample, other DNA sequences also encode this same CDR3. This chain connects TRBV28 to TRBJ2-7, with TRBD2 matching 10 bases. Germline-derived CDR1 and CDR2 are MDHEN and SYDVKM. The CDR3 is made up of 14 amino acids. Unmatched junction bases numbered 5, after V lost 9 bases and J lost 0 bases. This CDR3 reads CASAAGGLSYEQYF. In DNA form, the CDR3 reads TGTGCCAGTGCAGCGGGGGGGCTCTCCTACGAGCAGTACTTC. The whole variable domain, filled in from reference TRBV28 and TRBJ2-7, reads DVKVTQSSRYLVKRTGEKVFLECVQDMDHENMFWYRQDPGLGLRLIYFSYDVKMKEKGDIPEGYSVSREKKERFSLILESASTNQTSMYLCASAAGGLSYEQYFGPGTRLTVT.

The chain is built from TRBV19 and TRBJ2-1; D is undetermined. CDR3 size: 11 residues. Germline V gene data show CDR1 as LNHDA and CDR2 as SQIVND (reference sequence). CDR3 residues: CDTAGGNEQFF. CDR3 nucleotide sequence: TGTGATACCGCCGGCGGCAATGAGCAGTTCTTC.

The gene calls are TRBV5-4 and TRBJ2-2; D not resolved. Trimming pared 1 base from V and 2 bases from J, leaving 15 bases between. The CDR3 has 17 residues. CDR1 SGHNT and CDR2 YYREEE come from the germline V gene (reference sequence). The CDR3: CASSLSPGFLNTGELFF. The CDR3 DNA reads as TGTGCCAGCAGCTTGTCCCCCGGGTTCTTAAACACCGGGGAGCTGTTTTTT.

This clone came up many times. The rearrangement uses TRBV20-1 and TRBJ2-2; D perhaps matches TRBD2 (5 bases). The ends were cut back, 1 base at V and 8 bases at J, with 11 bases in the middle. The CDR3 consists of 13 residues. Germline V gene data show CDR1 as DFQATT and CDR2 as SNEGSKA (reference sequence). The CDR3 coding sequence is TGCAGTGCTAGAGTCGTGGGGAGAGGGGAGCTGTTTTTT. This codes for CSARVVGRGELFF.

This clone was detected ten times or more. CDR3 DNA sequence: TGTGCCAGCAGCTTAGAGGGGTTTAGCAATCAGCCCCAGCATTTT. Translation: CASSLEGFSNQPQHF. The chain couples TRBV7-2 to TRBJ1-5, with D possibly TRBD1 on 5 matching bases. V was trimmed by 1 base and J by 0 bases, leaving 7 bases between them. Per germline, CDR1 SGHTA and CDR2 FQGNSA. This CDR3 spans 15 amino acids.

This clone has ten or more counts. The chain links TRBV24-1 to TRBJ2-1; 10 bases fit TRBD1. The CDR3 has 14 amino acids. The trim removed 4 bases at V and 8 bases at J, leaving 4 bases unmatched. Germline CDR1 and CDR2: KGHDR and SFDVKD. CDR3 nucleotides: TGTGCCACCAGTGACCTGACAGGGGGCTATGAGCAGTTCTTC. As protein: CATSDLTGGYEQFF.

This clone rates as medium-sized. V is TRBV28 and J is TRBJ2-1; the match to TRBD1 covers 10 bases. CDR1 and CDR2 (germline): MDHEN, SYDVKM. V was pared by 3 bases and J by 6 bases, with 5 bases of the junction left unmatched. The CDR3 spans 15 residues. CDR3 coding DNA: TGTGCCAGCAGTTTCGGGGACAGGGGTTTCAATGAGCAGTTCTTC. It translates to CASSFGDRGFNEQFF. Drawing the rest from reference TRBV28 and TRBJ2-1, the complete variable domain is DVKVTQSSRYLVKRTGEKVFLECVQDMDHENMFWYRQDPGLGLRLIYFSYDVKMKEKGDIPEGYSVSREKKERFSLILESASTNQTSMYLCASSFGDRGFNEQFFGPGTRLTVL.

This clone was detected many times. The CDR3 nucleotides read TGCAGTGCTCCGCGGGAGGGCCTAGGGAAGACCCAGTACTTC. Translation: CSAPREGLGKTQYF. The chain uses TRBV20-1 and TRBJ2-5, with 9 bases that match TRBD2. This CDR3 is 14 amino acids long. Trimming at V came to 5 bases and at J to 6 bases, leaving 10 bases not matched to a gene. Germline V CDR1 and CDR2: DFQATT, SNEGSKA (reference sequence).

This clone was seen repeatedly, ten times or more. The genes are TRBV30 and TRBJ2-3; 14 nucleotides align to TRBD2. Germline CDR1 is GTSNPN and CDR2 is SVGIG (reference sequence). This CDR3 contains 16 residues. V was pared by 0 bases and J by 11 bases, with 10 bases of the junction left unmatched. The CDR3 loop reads CAWSVSGLAGDGRQYF. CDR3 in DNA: TGTGCCTGGAGTGTATCGGGACTAGCGGGAGATGGAAGGCAGTATTTT.

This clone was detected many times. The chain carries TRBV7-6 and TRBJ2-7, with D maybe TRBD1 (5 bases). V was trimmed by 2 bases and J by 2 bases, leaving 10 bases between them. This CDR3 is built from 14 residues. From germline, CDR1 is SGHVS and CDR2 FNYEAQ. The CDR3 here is CASSLQGSTYEQYF. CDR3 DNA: TGTGCCAGCAGCTTACAGGGTAGCACCTACGAGCAGTACTTC.

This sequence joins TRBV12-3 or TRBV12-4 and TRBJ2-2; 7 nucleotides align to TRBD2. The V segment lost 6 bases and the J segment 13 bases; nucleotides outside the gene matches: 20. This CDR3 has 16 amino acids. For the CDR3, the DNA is TGTGCCAGCAGACCCGGGGCAGACACAGGACTAGTTTTGCTGTTTTTT. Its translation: CASRPGADTGLVLLFF.

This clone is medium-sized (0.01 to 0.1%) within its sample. CDR3 coding DNA: TGTGCCAGCAGTGAAGCGAACACCGGGGAGCTGTTTTTT. Translation: CASSEANTGELFF. V usage is TRBV6-4 and J usage is TRBJ2-2; D gene uncertain. With 3 bases removed from V and 0 bases from J, the gap between germline ends came to 2 bases. Germline V lookup: CDR1 MRHNA, CDR2 SNTAGT. The CDR3 totals 13 residues.

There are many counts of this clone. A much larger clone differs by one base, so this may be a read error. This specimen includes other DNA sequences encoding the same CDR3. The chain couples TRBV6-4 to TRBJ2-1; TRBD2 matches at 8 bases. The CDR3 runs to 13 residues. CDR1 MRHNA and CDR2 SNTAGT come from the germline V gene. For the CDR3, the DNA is TGTGCCAGCAGTAGCGGGAGTGAAAATGAGCAGTTCTTT. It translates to CASSSGSENEQFF.

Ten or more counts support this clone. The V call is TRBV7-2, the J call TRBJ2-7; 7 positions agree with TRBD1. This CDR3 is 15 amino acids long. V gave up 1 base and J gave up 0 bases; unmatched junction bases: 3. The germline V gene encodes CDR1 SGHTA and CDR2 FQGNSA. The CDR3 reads CASSLESGGSYEQYF. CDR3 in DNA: TGTGCCAGCAGCTTAGAGTCAGGGGGCTCCTACGAGCAGTACTTC.